These 7 T cell receptor beta chains came from one sample sequenced in a study of blood T cell repertoires in COVID-19. This table comes from immunoSEQ multiplex PCR, and its TCRdb copy is limited to in-frame clones, with some not included. The data contain about 250,000 clones, roughly nine tenths of them seen just once; the ten biggest clones take up 3% to 3.5%. Sequencing was done on a sample of peripheral blood. The receptors originated from a man aged 18 to 29 with active or convalescent COVID-19.

This clone appeared once. The chain employs TRBV10-3 and TRBJ1-1; 9 bases line up with TRBD1. CDR1 and CDR2 from the germline V gene are ENHRY and SYGVKD. The CDR3 runs 14 residues. V lost 3 bases and J lost 3; bases outside the gene matches: 2. The CDR3 sequence: CAISEGTGYTEAFF. In DNA form, the CDR3 reads TGTGCCATCAGTGAAGGGACAGGGTACACTGAAGCTTTCTTT.

This clone was picked up a small number of times. The chain has TRBV18 and TRBJ2-7; TRBD2 is a possible D gene (6 bases). Germline assignment: CDR1 KGHSH and CDR2 LQKENI. The CDR3 covers 13 residues. V was shortened by 2 bases and J by 3 bases, with 8 bases between the two germline ends. The CDR3 is CASSPASVYEQYF. CDR3 DNA: TGTGCCAGCTCACCAGCTAGCGTCTACGAGCAGTACTTC. Full variable domain (remainder filled in from reference TRBV18 and TRBJ2-7): NAGVMQNPRHLVRRRGQEARLRCSPMKGHSHVYWYRQLPEEGLKFMVYLQKENIIDESGMPKERFSAEFPKEGPSILRIQQVVRGDSAAYFCASSPASVYEQYFGPGTRLTVT.

The chain links TRBV5-1 to TRBJ2-2; D is undetermined. The V end was cut by 0 bases, the J end by 0 bases, with 6 bases between. Per germline, CDR1 SGHRS and CDR2 YFSETQ. CDR3 length: 15 residues. This CDR3 reads CASSLVRANTGELFF. The DNA for the CDR3 is TGCGCCAGCAGCTTGGTACGGGCGAACACCGGGGAGCTGTTTTTT.

Comments on this clone: This CDR3 is also generated by other DNA sequences in the sample. The chain combines TRBV9 with TRBJ1-2; no reliable D call. Trimming shortened V by 0 bases and J by 2 bases, and 5 bases separated the two germline ends. CDR1 is SGDLS, CDR2 YYNGEE, per germline. The CDR3 loop spans 13 amino acids. The CDR3 sequence is CASSVAGNYGYTF. CDR3 nucleotides: TGTGCCAGCAGCGTAGCCGGGAACTATGGCTACACCTTC.

V usage is TRBV4-1 and J usage is TRBJ1-1, with 8 bases fitting TRBD1. The germline CDR1 and CDR2 sequences are MGHRA and YSYEKL. Losses at the gene ends were 1 base for V and 5 bases for J; bases not matched to a gene: 9. The CDR3 has 16 amino acids. DNA of the CDR3: TGCGCCAGCAGCCAAGTTGGCCAGGGGGCGGTTACTGAAGCTTTCTTT. Amino acid sequence: CASSQVGQGAVTEAFF.

The chain carries TRBV6-2 or TRBV6-3 and TRBJ2-6, with D unresolved. Trimming took 3 bases from V and 3 from J, leaving 9 bases between them. Germline V lookup: CDR1 MNHEY, CDR2 SVGEGT. The CDR3 consists of 15 residues. The DNA of the CDR3 is TGTGCCAGCAGTTATTTTAACAGTGGGGCCAACGTCCTGACTTTC. Its translation: CASSYFNSGANVLTF.

This clone showed up just once. The chain carries TRBV7-8 and TRBJ2-7, with D perhaps TRBD1 (5 bases). Trimming cost V 1 base and J 2 bases, with 12 bases left between them. The CDR3 consists of 15 residues. The germline gives CDR1 SGHVS, CDR2 FQNEAQ. CDR3 in DNA: TGTGCCAGCAGCTTAGAGGGGCAAAGGGCCTACGAGCAGTACTTC. Its protein product is CASSLEGQRAYEQYF.